This entry concerns a single T cell receptor beta chain. Antigen: not known. Repertoires were generated with immunoSEQ multiplex PCR, while TCRdb's copy carries only in-frame clones and drops some. Seen here are about 12,000 clones, 85% to 90% observed once, and the top ten hold about 8.1%. Germline V gene data show CDR1 as SGHDT and CDR2 as YYEEEE. The CDR3 is made up of 14 amino acids. Trimming took off 4 bases at V and 4 bases at J, with 14 bases between the two ends. These data originate in a study of tumor-infiltrating lymphocytes in localized non-small cell lung cancer. Study summary: Some samples were collected after neoadjuvant chemotherapy; smokers, never-smokers and several histologies were included. Tumor tissue and non-adjacent uninvolved lung came from each patient.

Study results and limitations: Technical variation could not be separated from intratumor heterogeneity here.

The TCR was taken from a human donor with non-small cell lung cancer. V is TRBV5-6 and J is TRBJ1-2, with TRBD1 as a possible D gene (6 bases). The sample taken for sequencing was lung tumor tissue. The CDR3 DNA sequence: TGTGCCAGCAGCCGGGGGGCAGGTCTCTATGGCTACACCTTC. It codes for CASSRGAGLYGYTF.